This is a list of T cell receptor beta chains from one sample in a study of T cell repertoires in cytomegalovirus infection. The antigens of these receptors remain unknown. One entry per CDR3 protein results from TCRdb running MiXCR on the reads. The table has some 350,000 distinct CDR3 sequences, almost 30% seen once. The specimen comprised cultured PBMCs, sampled from culture after CMV antigen stimulation. These receptors were obtained from a human donor in good health (CMV status not recorded). Some clones in this sample may be carry-over from other donors' samples. The CDR3 runs from the conserved cysteine through the conserved F or W. Each record gives: J gene, clone size, V gene, D gene, CDR3 protein, CDR3 DNA. D genes are given only for firm matches. Expanded clones are given a class, and other clones once, few, many or no size at all.

>TRBJ1-1|few|TRBV7-9|TRBD1
CASSLTGVDTEAFF
TGTGCCAGCAGCTTAACAGGGGTGGACACTGAAGCTTTCTTT
>TRBJ1-6|NA|TRBV6-6|NA
CASSYVAGDSPLHF
TGTGCCAGCAGTTACGTAGCAGGGGATTCACCCCTCCACTTT
>TRBJ2-3|NA|TRBV15|NA
CATSVGLTITSTDTQYF
TGTGCCACCAGCGTTGGCCTGACTATAACTAGCACAGATACGCAGTATTTT
>TRBJ2-7|once|TRBV9|TRBD1
CASSETPLEYGTGLPEQYF
TGTGCCAGCAGCGAAACCCCACTCGAATACGGGACAGGACTACCCGAGCAGTACTTC
>TRBJ2-7|NA|TRBV10-3|NA
CAISERVYEQYF
TGTGCCATCAGTGAGCGGGTGTACGAGCAGTACTTC
>TRBJ2-7|NA|TRBV7-2|NA
CASSLRAQGAGEQYF
TGTGCCAGCAGCTTAAGGGCCCAGGGTGCAGGGGAGCAGTACTTC
>TRBJ1-1|many|TRBV19|NA
CASSQQGGPTEAFF
TGTGCCAGTAGTCAACAGGGAGGCCCCACTGAAGCTTTCTTT
>TRBJ1-5|NA|TRBV23-1|NA
CASSPIPGVCNQPQHF
TGCGCCAGCAGCCCAATCCCCGGGGTCTGTAATCAGCCCCAGCATTTT
>TRBJ2-3|few|TRBV5-5|NA
CASILAGGASTDTQYF
TGTGCCAGCATCCTTGCTGGGGGAGCTAGCACAGATACGCAGTATTTT
>TRBJ1-1|NA|TRBV7-6|NA
CASTAGGTEAFF
TGTGCCAGCACCGCAGGCGGGACTGAAGCTTTCTTT
>TRBJ1-2|NA|TRBV27|TRBD1
CASSLSGTVGYGYTF
TGTGCCAGCAGTTTATCGGGGACAGTAGGGTATGGCTACACCTTC
>TRBJ1-2|few|TRBV7-6|NA
CASSSGMNYGYTF
TGTGCCAGCAGCTCGGGCATGAACTATGGCTACACCTTC
>TRBJ2-3|NA|TRBV28|TRBD1
CASSTTGGGTDTQYF
TGTGCCAGCAGTACCACAGGGGGAGGCACAGATACGCAGTATTTT
>TRBJ1-5|few|TRBV20-1|NA
CSAKRGGSGQPQHF
TGCAGTGCCAAGAGGGGGGGGAGTGGTCAGCCCCAGCATTTT
>TRBJ2-1|NA|TRBV14|TRBD2
CASSRTSGSTYNEQFF
TGTGCCAGCAGCCGGACTAGCGGGAGTACCTACAATGAGCAGTTCTTC
>TRBJ2-2|NA|TRBV10-3|NA
CATQGVSTGELFF
TGTGCCACCCAGGGTGTGTCGACCGGGGAGCTGTTTTTT
>TRBJ1-1|few|TRBV10-3|TRBD1
CAISDPGTGGNTEAFF
TGTGCCATCAGTGACCCTGGGACAGGGGGGAACACTGAAGCTTTCTTT
>TRBJ1-5|few|TRBV28|NA
CASSSSPGVSF
TGTGCCAGCAGTTCCAGTCCAGGGGTTTCCTTT
>TRBJ2-3|many|TRBV5-1|TRBD2
CASRTSGGTDTQYF
TGCGCCAGCAGGACTAGCGGAGGCACAGATACGCAGTATTTT
>TRBJ1-1|many|TRBV12-5|NA
CASGVGGIEAFF
TGTGCTAGTGGTGTAGGGGGGATTGAAGCTTTCTTT
>TRBJ1-5|few|TRBV12-3/TRBV12-4|NA
CASSSWDSNQPQHF
TGTGCCAGCAGTTCCTGGGACAGCAATCAGCCCCAGCATTTT
>TRBJ2-7|many|TRBV12-3/TRBV12-4|TRBD1
CASSPWTGDGEQYF
TGTGCCAGCTCCCCGTGGACAGGGGACGGCGAGCAGTACTTC
>TRBJ1-1|NA|TRBV7-4|NA
CASSSQQGSTEAFF
TGTGCCAGCAGCTCCCAACAGGGTTCCACTGAAGCTTTCTTT
>TRBJ1-5|many|TRBV7-8|NA
CASSAGRSNQPQHF
TGTGCCAGCAGCGCGGGACGGAGCAATCAGCCCCAGCATTTT
>TRBJ1-6|NA|TRBV19|NA
CASSTGNSPLHF
TGTGCCAGTAGTACCGGAAATTCACCCCTCCACTTT
>TRBJ1-6|NA|TRBV7-9|TRBD1
CASSSPGQGTSPLHF
TGTGCCAGCAGTTCTCCGGGACAGGGGACTTCACCCCTCCACTTT
>TRBJ2-5|few|TRBV7-9|NA
CASSPKMRVSETQYF
TGTGCCAGCAGCCCGAAGATGAGGGTTTCGGAGACCCAGTACTTC
>TRBJ2-4|few|TRBV25-1|TRBD2
CASSEFSGSGIQYF
TGTGCCAGCAGTGAATTTAGCGGGAGCGGCATTCAGTACTTC
>TRBJ2-6|few|TRBV11-2|TRBD2
CASSSPRTSVKSGANVLTF
TGTGCCAGCAGCTCCCCCCGGACTAGCGTAAAATCTGGGGCCAACGTCCTGACTTTC
>TRBJ2-3|few|TRBV11-2|NA
CASSLDARGMDTQYF
TGTGCCAGCAGTCTGGACGCGAGGGGGATGGATACGCAGTATTTT
>TRBJ1-6|NA|TRBV15|NA
CATSRELQLSPLHF
TGTGCCACCAGCAGGGAACTACAGCTATCACCCCTCCACTTT
>TRBJ2-7|many|TRBV20-1|TRBD2
CSAAGGHYEQYF
TGCAGTGCCGCGGGGGGACACTACGAGCAGTACTTC
>TRBJ1-1|NA|TRBV28|NA
CATDPGDLNTEAFF
TGTGCCACCGATCCGGGCGATCTGAACACTGAAGCTTTCTTT
>TRBJ1-1|few|TRBV5-4|NA
CASSPGGGRTEAFF
TGTGCCAGCAGCCCGGGGGGTGGACGGACTGAAGCTTTCTTT
>TRBJ1-1|few|TRBV7-9|NA
CASREGGPNTEAFF
TGTGCCAGCAGAGAGGGGGGACCGAACACTGAAGCTTTCTTT
>TRBJ2-5|NA|TRBV9|NA
CASSEKKETQYF
TGTGCCAGCAGCGAAAAGAAAGAGACCCAGTACTTC
>TRBJ2-7|few|TRBV6-5|NA
CASSYSTSGYEQYF
TGTGCCAGCAGTTACTCGACCAGCGGATACGAGCAGTACTTC
>TRBJ2-3|NA|TRBV12-5|NA
CASGFSTIVRASTDTQYF
TGTGCTAGTGGTTTTAGTACCATCGTAAGGGCTAGCACAGATACGCAGTATTTT
>TRBJ2-5|few|TRBV7-8|NA
CASSPRVWGAAKETQYF
TGTGCCAGCAGCCCGCGCGTCTGGGGCGCGGCGAAAGAGACCCAGTACTTC
>TRBJ1-4|NA|TRBV27|NA
CASSLRWNRKREKLFF
TGTGCCAGCAGTTTAAGGTGGAACAGGAAAAGGGAAAAACTGTTTTTT
>TRBJ2-1|NA|TRBV20-1|NA
CSAYLSAPGVAMDNEQFF
TGCAGTGCTTACCTAAGTGCCCCAGGGGTCGCCATGGACAATGAGCAGTTCTTC
>TRBJ1-2|few|TRBV6-1|NA
CASSDRGHGYTF
TGTGCCAGCAGTGACAGGGGACATGGCTACACCTTC
>TRBJ1-5|NA|TRBV30|TRBD1
CAFTTGTSNQPQHF
TGTGCCTTTACGACAGGGACTAGCAATCAGCCCCAGCATTTT
>TRBJ1-2|NA|TRBV6-1|NA
CASRQYLVDYGYTF
TGTGCCAGCAGGCAGTATTTAGTGGACTATGGCTACACCTTC
>TRBJ1-5|NA|TRBV6-1|NA
CASSRGQQNQPQHF
TGTGCCAGCAGCCGCGGACAGCAGAATCAGCCCCAGCATTTT
>TRBJ2-1|NA|TRBV7-3|TRBD2
CASSLNPSGSRGNEQFF
TGTGCCAGCAGCTTAAATCCGAGCGGGAGTAGGGGCAATGAGCAGTTCTTC
>TRBJ1-1|NA|TRBV19|NA
CASDSMNTEAFF
TGTGCCAGTGATTCAATGAACACTGAAGCTTTCTTT
>TRBJ2-1|NA|TRBV4-2|NA
CASSQEVGWGSYNEQFF
TGTGCCAGCAGCCAAGAGGTCGGTTGGGGTTCCTACAATGAGCAGTTCTTC
>TRBJ1-6|many|TRBV6-1|TRBD1
CASRPPGQGDNSPLHF
TGTGCCAGCAGACCCCCGGGACAGGGAGATAATTCACCCCTCCACTTT
>TRBJ1-1|NA|TRBV7-9|TRBD1
CASRTDRGTEAFF
TGTGCCAGCAGAACGGACAGGGGAACTGAAGCTTTCTTT
>TRBJ1-2|many|TRBV25-1|NA
CASSERGLGDRLSGYTF
TGTGCCAGCAGTGAAAGAGGCTTGGGGGATCGGTTAAGCGGCTACACCTTC
>TRBJ2-7|NA|TRBV5-4|TRBD2
CASRPGLGNREQYF
TGTGCCAGCCGCCCGGGACTAGGGAATAGGGAGCAGTACTTC
>TRBJ1-3|few|TRBV12-3/TRBV12-4|NA
CASSLFGGSGNTIYF
TGTGCCAGCAGTTTATTCGGGGGCTCTGGAAACACCATATATTTT